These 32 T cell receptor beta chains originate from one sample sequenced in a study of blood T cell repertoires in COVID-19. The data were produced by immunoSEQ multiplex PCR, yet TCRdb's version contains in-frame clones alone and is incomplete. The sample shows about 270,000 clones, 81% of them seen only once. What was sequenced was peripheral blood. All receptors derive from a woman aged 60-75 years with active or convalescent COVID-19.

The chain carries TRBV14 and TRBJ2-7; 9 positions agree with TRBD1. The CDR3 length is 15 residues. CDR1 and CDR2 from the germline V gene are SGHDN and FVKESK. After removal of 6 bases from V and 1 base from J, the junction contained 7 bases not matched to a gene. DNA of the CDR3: TGTGCCAGCAGTAGAACCGGACAGGGGTCCTACGAGCAGTACTTC. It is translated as CASSRTGQGSYEQYF.

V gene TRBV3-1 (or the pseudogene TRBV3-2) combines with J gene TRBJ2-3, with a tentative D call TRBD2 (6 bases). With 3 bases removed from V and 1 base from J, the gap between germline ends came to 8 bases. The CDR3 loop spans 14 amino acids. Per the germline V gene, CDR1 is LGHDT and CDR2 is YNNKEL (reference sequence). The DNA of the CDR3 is TGTGCCAGCAGCCAGTGGGGGGGCACAGATACGCAGTATTTT. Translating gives CASSQWGGTDTQYF.

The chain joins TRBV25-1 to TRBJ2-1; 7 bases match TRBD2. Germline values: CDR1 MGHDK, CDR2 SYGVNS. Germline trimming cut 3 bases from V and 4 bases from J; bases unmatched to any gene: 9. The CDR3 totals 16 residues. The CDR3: CASSDPSGGGYNEQFF. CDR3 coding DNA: TGTGCCAGCAGTGATCCCTCAGGCGGGGGTTACAATGAGCAGTTCTTC. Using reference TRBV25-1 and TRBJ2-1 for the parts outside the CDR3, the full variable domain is EADIYQTPRYLVIGTGKKITLECSQTMGHDKMYWYQQDPGMELHLIHYSYGVNSTEKGDLSSESTVSRIRTEHFPLTLESARPSHTSQYLCASSDPSGGGYNEQFFGPGTRLTVL.

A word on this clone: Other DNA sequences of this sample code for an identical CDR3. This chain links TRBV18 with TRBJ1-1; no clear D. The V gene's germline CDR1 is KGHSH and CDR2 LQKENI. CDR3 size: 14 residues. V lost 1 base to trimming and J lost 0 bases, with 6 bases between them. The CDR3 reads CASSPRGVNTEAFF. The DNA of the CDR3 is TGTGCCAGCTCACCACGGGGAGTGAACACTGAAGCTTTCTTT. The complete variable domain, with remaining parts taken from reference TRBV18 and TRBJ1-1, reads NAGVMQNPRHLVRRRGQEARLRCSPMKGHSHVYWYRQLPEEGLKFMVYLQKENIIDESGMPKERFSAEFPKEGPSILRIQQVVRGDSAAYFCASSPRGVNTEAFFGQGTRLTVV.

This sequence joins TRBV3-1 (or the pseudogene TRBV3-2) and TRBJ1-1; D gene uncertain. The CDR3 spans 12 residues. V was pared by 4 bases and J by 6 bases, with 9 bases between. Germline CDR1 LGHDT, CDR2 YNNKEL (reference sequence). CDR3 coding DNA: TGTGCCAGCAGCCCCCCCGGAGCTGAAGCTTTCTTT. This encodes CASSPPGAEAFF.

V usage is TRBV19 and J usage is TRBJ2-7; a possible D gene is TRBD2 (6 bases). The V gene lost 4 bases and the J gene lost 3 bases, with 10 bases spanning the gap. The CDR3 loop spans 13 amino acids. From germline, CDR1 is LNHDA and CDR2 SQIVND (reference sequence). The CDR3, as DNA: TGTGCCAGTAGTACCGGACTAATCTACGAGCAGTACTTC. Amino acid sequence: CASSTGLIYEQYF.

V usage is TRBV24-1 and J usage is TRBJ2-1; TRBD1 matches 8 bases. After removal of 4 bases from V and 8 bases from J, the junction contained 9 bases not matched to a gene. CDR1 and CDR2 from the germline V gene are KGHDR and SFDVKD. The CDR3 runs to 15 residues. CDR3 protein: CATSDSGTGTYEQFF. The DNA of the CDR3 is TGTGCCACCAGTGACTCCGGGACAGGTACCTATGAGCAGTTCTTC.

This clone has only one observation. CDR3 sequence (DNA): TGTGCCGTCCAGACACCAGAAATATACGAGCAGTACTTC. It yields the protein CAVQTPEIYEQYF. J is TRBJ2-7 and V is TRBV10-3; D is ambiguous. V was pared by 11 bases and J by 4 bases, with 18 bases between. This CDR3 region has 13 residues. CDR1 and CDR2 (germline): ENHRY, SYGVKD.

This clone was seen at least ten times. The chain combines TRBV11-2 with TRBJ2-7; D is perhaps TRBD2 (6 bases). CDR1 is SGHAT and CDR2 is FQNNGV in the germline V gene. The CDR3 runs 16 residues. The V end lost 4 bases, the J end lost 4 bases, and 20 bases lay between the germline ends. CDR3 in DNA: TGTGCCAGCAGCTCCCTTCGGACTACCCTTTTGTACGAGCAGTACTTC. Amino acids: CASSSLRTTLLYEQYF.

CDR3 loop: CASRLGSSNQPQHF. CDR3 sequence (DNA): TGTGCCAGCAGACTCGGGAGTAGCAATCAGCCCCAGCATTTT. The genes are TRBV7-8 and TRBJ1-5; D unclear. CDR1 is SGHVS and CDR2 is FQNEAQ in the germline V gene. Trimming took off 6 bases at V and 0 bases at J, with 9 bases between the two ends. The CDR3 length is 14 residues. Drawing the rest from reference TRBV7-8 and TRBJ1-5, the complete variable domain is GAGVSQSPRYKVAKRGQDVALRCDPISGHVSLFWYQQALGQGPEFLTYFQNEAQLDKSGLPSDRFFAERPEGSVSTLKIQRTQQEDSAVYLCASRLGSSNQPQHFGDGTRLSIL.

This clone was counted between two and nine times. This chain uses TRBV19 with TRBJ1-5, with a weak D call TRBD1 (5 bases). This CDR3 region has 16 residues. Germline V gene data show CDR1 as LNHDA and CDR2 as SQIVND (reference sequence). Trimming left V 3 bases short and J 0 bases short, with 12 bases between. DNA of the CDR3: TGTGCCAGTAGTATCCCAGGGCGGATTAGCAATCAGCCCCAGCATTTT. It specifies CASSIPGRISNQPQHF.

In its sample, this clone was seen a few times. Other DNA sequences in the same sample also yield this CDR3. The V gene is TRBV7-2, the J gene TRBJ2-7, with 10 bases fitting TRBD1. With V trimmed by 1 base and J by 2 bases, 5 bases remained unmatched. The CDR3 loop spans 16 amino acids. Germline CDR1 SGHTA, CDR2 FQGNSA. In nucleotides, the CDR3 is TGTGCCAGCAGCTTAGGCCTGGGACAGGGGACCTACGAGCAGTACTTC. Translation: CASSLGLGQGTYEQYF. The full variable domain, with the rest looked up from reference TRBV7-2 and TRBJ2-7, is GAGVSQSPSNKVTEKGKDVELRCDPISGHTALYWYRQSLGQGLEFLIYFQGNSAPDKSGLPSDRFSAERTGGSVSTLTIQRTQQEDSAVYLCASSLGLGQGTYEQYFGPGTRLTVT.

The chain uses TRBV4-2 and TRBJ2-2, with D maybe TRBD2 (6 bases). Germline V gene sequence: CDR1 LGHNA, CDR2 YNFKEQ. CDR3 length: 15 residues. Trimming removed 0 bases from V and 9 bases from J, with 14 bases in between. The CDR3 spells CASSQDPVAARELFF. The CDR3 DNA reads TGTGCCAGCAGCCAAGATCCGGTAGCGGCCAGGGAGCTGTTTTTT.

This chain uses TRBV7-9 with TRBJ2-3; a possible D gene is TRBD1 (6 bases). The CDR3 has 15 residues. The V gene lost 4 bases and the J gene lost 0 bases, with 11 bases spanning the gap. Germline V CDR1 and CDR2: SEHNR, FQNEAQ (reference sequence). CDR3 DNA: TGTGCCAGCAGCTCCAGGGGCATAAGCACAGATACGCAGTATTTT. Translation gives CASSSRGISTDTQYF.

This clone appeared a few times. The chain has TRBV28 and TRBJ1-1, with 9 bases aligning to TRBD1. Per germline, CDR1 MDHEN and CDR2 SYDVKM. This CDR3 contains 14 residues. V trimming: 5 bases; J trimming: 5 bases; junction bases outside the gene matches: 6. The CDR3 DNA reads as TGTGCCAGCAGTAGATACAGGGGGCGGACTGAAGCTTTCTTT. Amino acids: CASSRYRGRTEAFF.

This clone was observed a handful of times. This chain's CDR3 is CASSQVRYESNEQFF. Here the CDR3 DNA reads TGCGCCAGCAGCCAAGTCAGGTATGAGTCCAATGAGCAGTTCTTC. The V call is TRBV4-1, the J call TRBJ2-1; D is undetermined. Germline V gene data show CDR1 as MGHRA and CDR2 as YSYEKL. The V gene lost 1 base and the J gene lost 6 bases, with 13 bases spanning the gap. The length of the CDR3 is 15 residues.

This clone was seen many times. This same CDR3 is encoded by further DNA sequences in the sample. Here the CDR3 DNA reads TGTGCCAGTAGTATCCGGACAGGTCCTCAGCCCCAGCATTTT. This codes for CASSIRTGPQPQHF. J is TRBJ1-5 and V is TRBV19; 7 nucleotides match TRBD1. Germline V CDR1 and CDR2: LNHDA, SQIVND (reference sequence). V was clipped by 3 bases and J by 6 bases; unmatched bases: 5. This CDR3 is built from 14 residues.

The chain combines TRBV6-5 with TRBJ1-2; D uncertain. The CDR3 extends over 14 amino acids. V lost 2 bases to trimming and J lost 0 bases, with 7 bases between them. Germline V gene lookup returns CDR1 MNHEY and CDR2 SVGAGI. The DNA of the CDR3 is TGTGCCAGCAGTTACCCGGGAGCTAACTATGGCTACACCTTC. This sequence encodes CASSYPGANYGYTF.

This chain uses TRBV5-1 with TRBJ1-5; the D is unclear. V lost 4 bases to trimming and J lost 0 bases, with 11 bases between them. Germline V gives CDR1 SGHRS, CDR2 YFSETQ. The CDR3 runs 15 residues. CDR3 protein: CASSPSGVSNQPQHF. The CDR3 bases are TGCGCCAGCAGCCCAAGTGGAGTTAGCAATCAGCCCCAGCATTTT.

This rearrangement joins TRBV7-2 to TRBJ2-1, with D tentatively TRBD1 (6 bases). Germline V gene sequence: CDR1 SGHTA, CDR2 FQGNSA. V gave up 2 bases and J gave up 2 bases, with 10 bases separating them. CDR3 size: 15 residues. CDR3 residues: CASSLFSGAYNEQFF. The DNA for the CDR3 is TGTGCCAGCAGCTTATTTTCAGGGGCCTACAATGAGCAGTTCTTC.

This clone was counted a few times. The CDR3 DNA follows: TGTGCCAGCAGCTTAGCCCGGGGGGGCCTCACTGAAGCTTTCTTT. Its translation: CASSLARGGLTEAFF. The V gene is TRBV7-8, the J gene TRBJ1-1, with a tentative D call TRBD1 (6 bases). This CDR3 is built from 15 residues. Trimming left V 0 bases short and J 4 bases short, with 12 bases between. Germline CDR1 reads SGHVS; CDR2 reads FQNEAQ.

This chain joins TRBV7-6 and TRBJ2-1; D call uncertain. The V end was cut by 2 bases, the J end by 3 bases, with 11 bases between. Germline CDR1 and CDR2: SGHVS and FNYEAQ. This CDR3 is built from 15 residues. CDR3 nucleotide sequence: TGTGCCAGCAGCTTACAGGCAAGCTTCTACAATGAGCAGTTCTTC. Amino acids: CASSLQASFYNEQFF.

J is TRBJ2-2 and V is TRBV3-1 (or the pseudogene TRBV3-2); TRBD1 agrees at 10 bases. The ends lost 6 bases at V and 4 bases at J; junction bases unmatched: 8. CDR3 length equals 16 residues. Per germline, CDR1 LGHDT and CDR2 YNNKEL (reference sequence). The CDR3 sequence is CASRFDRGLGTGELFF. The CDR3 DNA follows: TGTGCCAGCAGATTCGACAGGGGGCTGGGCACCGGGGAGCTGTTTTTT.

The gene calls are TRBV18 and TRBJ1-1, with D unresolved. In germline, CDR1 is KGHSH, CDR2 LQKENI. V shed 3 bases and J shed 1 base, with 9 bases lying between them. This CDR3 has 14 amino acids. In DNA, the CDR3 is TGTGCCAGCTCACCTGGACTGAAGAACACTGAAGCTTTCTTT. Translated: CASSPGLKNTEAFF.

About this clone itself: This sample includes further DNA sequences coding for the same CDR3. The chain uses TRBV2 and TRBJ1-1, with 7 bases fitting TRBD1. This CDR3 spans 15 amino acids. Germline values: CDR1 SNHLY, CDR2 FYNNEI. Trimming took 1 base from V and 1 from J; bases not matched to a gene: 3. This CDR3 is CASSEGGQQNTEAFF. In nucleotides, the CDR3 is TGTGCCAGCAGTGAAGGGGGACAGCAGAACACTGAAGCTTTCTTT.

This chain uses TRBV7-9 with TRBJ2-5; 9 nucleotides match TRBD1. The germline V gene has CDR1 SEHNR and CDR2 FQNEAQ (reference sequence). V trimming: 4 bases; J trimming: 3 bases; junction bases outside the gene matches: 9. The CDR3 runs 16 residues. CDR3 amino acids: CASSSLQGAQEETQYF. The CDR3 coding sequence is TGTGCCAGCAGCTCGTTACAGGGGGCGCAGGAAGAGACCCAGTACTTC.

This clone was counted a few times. The CDR3 DNA sequence: TGTGCCAGCAGCTCCCGGGACAGGGGAAGCTCCTACGAGCAGTACTTC. As protein: CASSSRDRGSSYEQYF. The chain employs TRBV7-2 and TRBJ2-7; 10 bases agree with TRBD1. Germline V lookup: CDR1 SGHTA, CDR2 FQGNSA. V was pared by 4 bases and J by 0 bases, with 6 bases of the junction left unmatched. The CDR3 contains 16 residues.

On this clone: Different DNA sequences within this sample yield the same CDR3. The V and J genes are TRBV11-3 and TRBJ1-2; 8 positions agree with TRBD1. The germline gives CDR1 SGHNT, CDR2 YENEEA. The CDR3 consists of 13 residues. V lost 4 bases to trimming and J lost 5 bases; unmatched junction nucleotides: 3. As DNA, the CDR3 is TGTGCCAGCAGCTCCGACAGGGGATATGGCTACACCTTC. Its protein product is CASSSDRGYGYTF.

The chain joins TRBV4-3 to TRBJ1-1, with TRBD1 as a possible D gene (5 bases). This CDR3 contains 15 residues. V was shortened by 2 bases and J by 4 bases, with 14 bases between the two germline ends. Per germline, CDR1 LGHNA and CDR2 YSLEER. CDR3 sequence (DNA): TGCGCCAGCAGCCAAATCCTCGTGGGGGGCACTGAAGCTTTCTTT. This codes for CASSQILVGGTEAFF.

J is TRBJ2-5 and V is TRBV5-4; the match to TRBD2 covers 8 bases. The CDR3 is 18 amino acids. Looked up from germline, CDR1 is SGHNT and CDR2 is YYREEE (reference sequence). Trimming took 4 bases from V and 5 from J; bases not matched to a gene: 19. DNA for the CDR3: TGTGCCAGCAGCCCCGGGACGGAAAGCGGGGGACTGGGGGAGACCCAGTACTTC. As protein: CASSPGTESGGLGETQYF.

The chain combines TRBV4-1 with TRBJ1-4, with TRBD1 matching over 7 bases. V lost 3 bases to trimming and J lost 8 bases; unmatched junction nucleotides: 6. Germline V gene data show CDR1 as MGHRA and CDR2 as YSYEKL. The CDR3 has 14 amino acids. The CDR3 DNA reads TGCGCCAGCAGCCAGTACAGGGGAGGCGAAAAACTGTTTTTT. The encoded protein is CASSQYRGGEKLFF.

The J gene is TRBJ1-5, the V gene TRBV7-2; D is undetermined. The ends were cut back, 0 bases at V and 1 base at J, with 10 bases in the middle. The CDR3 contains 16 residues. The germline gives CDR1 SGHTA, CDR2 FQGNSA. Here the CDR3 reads CASSLAARGSNQPQHF. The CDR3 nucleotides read TGTGCCAGCAGCTTAGCGGCCAGAGGGAGCAATCAGCCCCAGCATTTT.